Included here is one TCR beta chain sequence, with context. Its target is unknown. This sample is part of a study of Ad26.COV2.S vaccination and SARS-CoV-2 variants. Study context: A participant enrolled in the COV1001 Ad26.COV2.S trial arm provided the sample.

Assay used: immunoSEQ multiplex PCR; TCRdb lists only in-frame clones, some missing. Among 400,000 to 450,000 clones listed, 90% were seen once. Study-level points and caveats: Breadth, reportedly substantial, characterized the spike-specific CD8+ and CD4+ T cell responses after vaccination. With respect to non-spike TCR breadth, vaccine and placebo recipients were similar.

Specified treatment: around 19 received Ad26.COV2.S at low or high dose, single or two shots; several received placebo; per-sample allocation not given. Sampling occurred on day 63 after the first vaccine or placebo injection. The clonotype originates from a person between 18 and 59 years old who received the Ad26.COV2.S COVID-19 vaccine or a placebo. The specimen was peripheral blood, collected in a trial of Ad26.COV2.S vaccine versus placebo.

The CDR3 spells CAISRSLRSRDTQYF. The CDR3 coding sequence is TGTGCCATCAGTAGGAGTCTAAGGTCGCGAGATACGCAGTATTTT. V usage is TRBV10-3 and J usage is TRBJ2-3; D is uncertain. The CDR3 runs 15 residues. The V end was cut by 5 bases, the J end by 5 bases, with 17 bases between. CDR1 ENHRY and CDR2 SYGVKD come from the germline V gene.